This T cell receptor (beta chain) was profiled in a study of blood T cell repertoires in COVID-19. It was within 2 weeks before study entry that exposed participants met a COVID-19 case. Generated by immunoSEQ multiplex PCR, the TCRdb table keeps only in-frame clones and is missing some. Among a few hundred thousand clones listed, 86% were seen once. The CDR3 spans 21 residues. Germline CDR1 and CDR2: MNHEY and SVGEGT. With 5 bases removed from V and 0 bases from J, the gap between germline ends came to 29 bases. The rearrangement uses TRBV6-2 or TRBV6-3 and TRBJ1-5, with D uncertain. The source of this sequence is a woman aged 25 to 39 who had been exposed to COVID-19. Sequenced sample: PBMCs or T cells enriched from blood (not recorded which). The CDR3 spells CASSGVLGRRKGKYSNQPQHF. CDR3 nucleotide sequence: TGTGCCAGCAGTGGGGTACTGGGGAGGCGCAAGGGAAAATATAGCAATCAGCCCCAGCATTTT.